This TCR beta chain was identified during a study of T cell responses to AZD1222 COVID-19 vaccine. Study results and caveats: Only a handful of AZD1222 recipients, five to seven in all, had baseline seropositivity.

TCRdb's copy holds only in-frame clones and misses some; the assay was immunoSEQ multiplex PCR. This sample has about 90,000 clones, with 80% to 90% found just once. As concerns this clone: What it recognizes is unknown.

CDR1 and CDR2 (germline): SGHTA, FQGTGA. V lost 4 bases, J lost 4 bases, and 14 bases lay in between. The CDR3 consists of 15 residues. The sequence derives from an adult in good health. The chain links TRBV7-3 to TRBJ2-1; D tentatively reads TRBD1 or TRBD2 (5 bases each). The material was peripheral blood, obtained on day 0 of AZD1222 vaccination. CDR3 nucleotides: TGTGCCAGCAGCTCCGACAATGGGGGATACAATGAGCAGTTCTTC. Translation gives CASSSDNGGYNEQFF. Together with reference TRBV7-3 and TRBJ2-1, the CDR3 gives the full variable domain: GAGVSQTPSNKVTEKGKYVELRCDPISGHTALYWYRQSLGQGPEFLIYFQGTGAADDSGLPNDRFFAVRPEGSVSTLKIQRTERGDSAVYLCASSSDNGGYNEQFFGPGTRLTVL.